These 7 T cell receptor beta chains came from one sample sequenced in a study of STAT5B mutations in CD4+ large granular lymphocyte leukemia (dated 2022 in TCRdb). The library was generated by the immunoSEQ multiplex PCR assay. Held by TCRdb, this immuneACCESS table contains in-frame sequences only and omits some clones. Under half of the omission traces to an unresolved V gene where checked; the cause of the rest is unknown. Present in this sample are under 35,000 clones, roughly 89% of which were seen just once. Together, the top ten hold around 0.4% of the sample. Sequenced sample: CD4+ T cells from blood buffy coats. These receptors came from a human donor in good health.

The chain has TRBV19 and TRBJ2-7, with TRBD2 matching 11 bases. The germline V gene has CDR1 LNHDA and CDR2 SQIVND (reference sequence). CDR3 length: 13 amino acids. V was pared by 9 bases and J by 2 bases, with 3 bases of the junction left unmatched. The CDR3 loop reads CASGTSGTYEQYF. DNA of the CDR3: TGTGCCAGCGGGACTAGCGGCACCTACGAGCAGTACTTC.

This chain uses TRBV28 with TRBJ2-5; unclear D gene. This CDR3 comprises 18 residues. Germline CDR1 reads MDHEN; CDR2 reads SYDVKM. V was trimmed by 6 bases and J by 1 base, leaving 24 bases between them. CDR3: CASSSITGPWIAQETQYF. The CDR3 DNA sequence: TGTGCCAGCAGCTCAATTACCGGACCCTGGATCGCCCAAGAGACCCAGTACTTC.

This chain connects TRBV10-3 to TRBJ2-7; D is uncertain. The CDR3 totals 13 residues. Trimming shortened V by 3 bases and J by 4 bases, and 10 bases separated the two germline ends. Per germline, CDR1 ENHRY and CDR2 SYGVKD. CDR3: CAISDSSLYEQYF. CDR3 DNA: TGTGCCATCAGTGACAGCTCCCTATACGAGCAGTACTTC.

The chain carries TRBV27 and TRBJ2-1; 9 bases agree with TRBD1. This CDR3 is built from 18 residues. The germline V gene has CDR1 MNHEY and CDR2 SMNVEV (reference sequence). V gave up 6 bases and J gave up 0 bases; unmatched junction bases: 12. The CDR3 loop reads CASSPGQGAISSYNEQFF. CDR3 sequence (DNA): TGTGCCAGCAGCCCGGGACAGGGTGCGATTAGCTCCTACAATGAGCAGTTCTTC.

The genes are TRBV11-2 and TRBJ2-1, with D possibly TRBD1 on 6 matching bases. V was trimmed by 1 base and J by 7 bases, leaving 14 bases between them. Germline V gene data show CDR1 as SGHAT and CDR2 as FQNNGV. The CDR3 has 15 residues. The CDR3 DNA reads TGTGCCAGCAGCTTAGTTGGGGGCGCTTGGAATGAGCAGTTCTTC. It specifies CASSLVGGAWNEQFF.

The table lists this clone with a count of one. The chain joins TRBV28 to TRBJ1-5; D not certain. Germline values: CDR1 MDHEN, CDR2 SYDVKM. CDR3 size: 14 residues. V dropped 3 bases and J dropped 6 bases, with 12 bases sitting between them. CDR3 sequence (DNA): TGTGCCAGCAGTTTTTCAGAAGCGGGTCAGCCCCAGCATTTT. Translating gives CASSFSEAGQPQHF. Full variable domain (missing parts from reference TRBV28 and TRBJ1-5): DVKVTQSSRYLVKRTGEKVFLECVQDMDHENMFWYRQDPGLGLRLIYFSYDVKMKEKGDIPEGYSVSREKKERFSLILESASTNQTSMYLCASSFSEAGQPQHFGDGTRLSIL.

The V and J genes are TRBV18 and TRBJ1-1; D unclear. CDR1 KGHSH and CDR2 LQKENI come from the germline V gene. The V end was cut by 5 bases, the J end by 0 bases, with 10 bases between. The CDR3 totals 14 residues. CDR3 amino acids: CASSIQLMNTEAFF. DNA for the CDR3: TGTGCCAGCTCAATACAGCTTATGAACACTGAAGCTTTCTTT.